The 24 T cell receptor beta chains in this list originate from one sample, sequenced in a study of Ad26.COV2.S vaccination and SARS-CoV-2 variants. Only in-frame clones appear in the TCRdb table, and some are missing; sequencing was by immunoSEQ multiplex PCR. The sample carries 250,000 to 300,000 clones, about 87% recorded once. The treatment was: 19 received Ad26.COV2.S at low or high dose, single or two shots; five or six received placebo; per-sample allocation not given. Samples came from day 63 after the first vaccine or placebo injection. Sequences were derived from peripheral blood, sampled in a trial of Ad26.COV2.S vaccine versus placebo. These receptors were collected from a person between 18 and 59 years old who received the Ad26.COV2.S COVID-19 vaccine or a placebo.

The CDR3 DNA reads TGTGCCATCAGTGAGTCGAGGGCAGATACGCAGTATTTT. Translated, it gives CAISESRADTQYF. This rearrangement joins TRBV10-3 to TRBJ2-3; TRBD2 might be the D (5 bases). With 0 bases removed from V and 4 bases from J, the gap between germline ends came to 5 bases. Germline CDR1 reads ENHRY; CDR2 reads SYGVKD. The CDR3 is 13 amino acids.

The chain uses TRBV7-2 and TRBJ1-6, with D uncertain. V lost 1 base and J lost 0, with 10 bases in between. This CDR3 contains 17 residues. The V gene's germline CDR1 is SGHTA and CDR2 FQGNSA. The CDR3 sequence is CASSLVRRSSYNSPLHF. The DNA of the CDR3 is TGTGCCAGCAGCTTAGTCAGGCGAAGCTCCTATAATTCACCCCTCCACTTT.

The chain uses TRBV6-5 and TRBJ1-6, with D tentatively TRBD1 (5 bases). CDR1 and CDR2 (germline): MNHEY, SVGAGI. V gave up 8 bases and J gave up 9 bases, with 14 bases separating them. The CDR3 is 13 amino acids. The chain's CDR3 is CASVKARGSPLHF. Here the CDR3 DNA reads TGTGCCAGCGTGAAGGCAAGGGGTTCACCCCTCCACTTT.

The chain joins TRBV11-3 to TRBJ1-1; maybe TRBD1 (6 bases). V lost 4 bases to trimming and J lost 7 bases, with 10 bases between them. Germline V gives CDR1 SGHNT, CDR2 YENEEA. This CDR3 is 12 amino acids long. The CDR3 loop reads CASSSSDSEAFF. CDR3 in DNA: TGTGCCAGCAGCTCCTCGGACAGTGAAGCTTTCTTT.

The chain employs TRBV21-1 and TRBJ2-2. TRBV21-1 is recorded as a pseudogene. This CDR3 comprises 15 residues. Here the CDR3 DNA reads TGTGCCAGCAGCTCCCTTGGGGCGAACACCGGGGAGCTGTTTTTT. Translating gives CASSSLGANTGELFF.

The chain recombines TRBV6-5 with TRBJ1-2; D gene ambiguous. The germline V gene has CDR1 MNHEY and CDR2 SVGAGI. CDR3 length equals 13 residues. With 4 bases removed from V and 5 bases from J, the gap between germline ends came to 11 bases. CDR3 region: CASSSQVDYGYTF. The CDR3 DNA reads TGTGCCAGCAGTTCGCAGGTGGATTATGGCTACACCTTC.

The chain combines TRBV2 with TRBJ1-2; D is perhaps TRBD1 (6 bases). CDR1 is SNHLY, CDR2 FYNNEI, per germline. The CDR3 runs to 14 residues. Trimming took 3 bases from V and 2 from J, leaving 10 bases between them. Written as DNA, the CDR3 is TGTGCCAGCAGTGAGGGGGCCGGCAACTATGGCTACACCTTC. Encoded protein: CASSEGAGNYGYTF.

This chain uses TRBV12-5 with TRBJ2-1, with 7 bases identical to TRBD2. The germline V gene has CDR1 LGHNT and CDR2 FRNRAP. The CDR3 consists of 17 residues. V lost 5 bases, J lost 0 bases, and 10 bases stayed unmatched. In DNA, the CDR3 is TGTGCTAGTGGTCGACCGGGGGGTTTGAGCTCCTACAATGAGCAGTTCTTC. Its translation: CASGRPGGLSSYNEQFF. Supplemented by reference TRBV12-5 and TRBJ2-1, the full variable domain reads DARVTQTPRHKVTEMGQEVTMRCQPILGHNTVFWYRQTMMQGLELLAYFRNRAPLDDSGMPKDRFSAEMPDATLATLKIQPSEPRDSAVYFCASGRPGGLSSYNEQFFGPGTRLTVL.

V and J are TRBV7-9 and TRBJ2-7; D remains unclear. There are 13 residues in the CDR3. CDR1 and CDR2 from the germline V gene are SEHNR and FQNEAQ (reference sequence). V lost 5 bases to trimming and J lost 3 bases, with 11 bases between them. This CDR3 reads CASSLGSFYEQYF. The CDR3 coding sequence is TGTGCCAGCAGCCTGGGCAGTTTCTACGAGCAGTACTTC.

This rearrangement joins TRBV7-2 to TRBJ2-2; 12 nucleotides match TRBD2. Germline values: CDR1 SGHTA, CDR2 FQGNSA. V was clipped by 1 base and J by 4 bases; unmatched bases: 10. The CDR3 loop spans 19 amino acids. The CDR3 DNA sequence: TGTGCCAGCAGCTTAGTAGTTGCTAGCGGGGGGGCCCGCACCGGGGAGCTGTTTTTT. The encoded protein is CASSLVVASGGARTGELFF.

The rearrangement links TRBV7-9 to TRBJ2-5; D may be TRBD1 or TRBD2 (5 bases each). This CDR3 contains 13 residues. Between the trimmed V and J ends, which lost 6 bases and 2 bases, there was a span of 10 bases. The germline V gene has CDR1 SEHNR and CDR2 FQNEAQ (reference sequence). In DNA, the CDR3 is TGTGCCAGCAGTGGGACGGAACAAGAGACCCAGTACTTC. It is translated as CASSGTEQETQYF.

This chain joins TRBV3-1 (or the pseudogene TRBV3-2) and TRBJ2-1; 9 nucleotides match TRBD1. The CDR3 is 16 residues long. CDR1 is LGHDT and CDR2 is YNNKEL in the germline V gene (reference sequence). Losses at the gene ends were 1 base for V and 7 bases for J; bases not matched to a gene: 8. The CDR3 sequence is CASSQVGDRVKNEQFF. CDR3 in DNA: TGTGCCAGCAGCCAAGTGGGGGACAGGGTAAAAAATGAGCAGTTCTTC.

The chain couples TRBV14 to TRBJ2-2; the match to TRBD2 covers 7 bases. CDR3 length: 16 residues. Looked up from germline, CDR1 is SGHDN and CDR2 is FVKESK. Trimming took 0 bases from V and 3 from J; bases not matched to a gene: 4. The CDR3 region has the DNA TGTGCCAGCAGCCAAGATTTGGGGGGGGACACCGGGGAGCTGTTTTTT. Translation gives CASSQDLGGDTGELFF.

The chain couples TRBV30 to TRBJ2-7; the D gene is possibly TRBD2 (5 bases). Germline assignment: CDR1 GTSNPN and CDR2 SVGIG (reference sequence). Trimming cost V 2 bases and J 7 bases, with 9 bases left between them. The CDR3 is made up of 11 amino acids. For the CDR3, the DNA is TGTGCCTGGAGTACCCCGGGGGAGCAGTACTTC. Amino acids: CAWSTPGEQYF.

Worth noting for this clone: This CDR3 is also generated by other DNA sequences in the sample. V and J are TRBV5-1 and TRBJ2-1, with a possible D match to TRBD2 (6 bases). This CDR3 comprises 14 residues. Between the trimmed V and J ends, which lost 3 bases and 6 bases, there was a span of 13 bases. Germline CDR1 and CDR2: SGHRS and YFSETQ. The CDR3: CASSSLGRFNEQFF. For the CDR3, the DNA is TGCGCCAGCAGCTCCTTAGGGAGGTTCAATGAGCAGTTCTTC.

Turning to this clone: The same CDR3 can be traced to other DNA sequences in this sample. The chain uses TRBV7-9 and TRBJ1-2; maybe TRBD1 (6 bases). Trimming took off 5 bases at V and 5 bases at J, with 12 bases between the two ends. The germline gives CDR1 SEHNR, CDR2 FQNEAQ (reference sequence). The CDR3 sequence is 13 residues long. Here the CDR3 reads CASSPGQRYGYTF. The CDR3 nucleotides read TGTGCCAGCAGCCCCGGACAGAGATATGGCTACACCTTC.

This chain uses TRBV28 with TRBJ2-7; the D gene is possibly TRBD1 (6 bases). This CDR3 is built from 13 residues. Trimming pared 6 bases from V and 7 bases from J, leaving 16 bases between. CDR1 MDHEN and CDR2 SYDVKM come from the germline V gene. This CDR3 reads CASSTGHRMEQYF. CDR3 in DNA: TGTGCCAGCAGCACGGGACACCGGATGGAGCAGTACTTC. Full variable domain (rest looked up from reference TRBV28 and TRBJ2-7): DVKVTQSSRYLVKRTGEKVFLECVQDMDHENMFWYRQDPGLGLRLIYFSYDVKMKEKGDIPEGYSVSREKKERFSLILESASTNQTSMYLCASSTGHRMEQYFGPGTRLTVT.

J is TRBJ1-2 and V is TRBV10-3, with D possibly matching TRBD1 (5 bases). CDR1 ENHRY and CDR2 SYGVKD come from the germline V gene. Trimming pared 3 bases from V and 5 bases from J, leaving 10 bases between. The CDR3 sequence is 13 residues long. CDR3: CAISDPGPYGYTF. The CDR3 nucleotides read TGTGCCATCAGTGATCCGGGGCCTTATGGCTACACCTTC.

The chain links TRBV20-1 to TRBJ1-1; D perhaps matches TRBD1 (5 bases). Between the trimmed V and J ends, which lost 4 bases and 11 bases, there was a span of 14 bases. The CDR3 has 11 amino acids. CDR1 and CDR2 (germline): DFQATT, SNEGSKA (reference sequence). CDR3 DNA sequence: TGCAGTGCTATATCAGGGCGGGGGGCTTTCTTT. This gives the protein CSAISGRGAFF.

The chain links TRBV12-5 to TRBJ1-2; the D gene is possibly TRBD1 (6 bases). The germline V gene encodes CDR1 LGHNT and CDR2 FRNRAP. The germline V and J ends were trimmed by 6 bases and 4 bases, with 24 bases remaining between them. The length of the CDR3 is 17 residues. Here the CDR3 DNA reads TGTGCTAGTGGCCCCGTCGCCTCCGGGACAAACTTCTATGGCTACACCTTC. It specifies CASGPVASGTNFYGYTF. Looking up the rest from reference TRBV12-5 and TRBJ1-2 gives the full variable domain: DARVTQTPRHKVTEMGQEVTMRCQPILGHNTVFWYRQTMMQGLELLAYFRNRAPLDDSGMPKDRFSAEMPDATLATLKIQPSEPRDSAVYFCASGPVASGTNFYGYTFGSGTRLTVV.

This clone is medium-sized by share. The rearrangement joins TRBV4-1 to TRBJ2-2, with 13 bases fitting TRBD2. The germline V gene encodes CDR1 MGHRA and CDR2 YSYEKL. Trimming at V came to 3 bases and at J to 6 bases, leaving 7 bases not matched to a gene. This CDR3 comprises 17 residues. The CDR3 sequence: CASSQSYTSGRAGELFF. For the CDR3, the DNA is TGCGCCAGCAGCCAGTCCTATACTAGCGGGAGGGCCGGGGAGCTGTTTTTT.

This sequence joins TRBV10-3 and TRBJ1-1; TRBD1 is a possible D gene (6 bases). The CDR3 spans 14 residues. The V gene's germline CDR1 is ENHRY and CDR2 SYGVKD. V lost 8 bases and J lost 0, with 13 bases in between. The DNA for the CDR3 is TGTGCCATCGCCCTGGACAGTGTGAACACTGAAGCTTTCTTT. Translated, it gives CAIALDSVNTEAFF.

This sequence joins TRBV28 and TRBJ1-1, with 7 bases aligning to TRBD1. V trimming: 3 bases; J trimming: 1 base; junction bases outside the gene matches: 5. Germline CDR1 is MDHEN and CDR2 is SYDVKM. The CDR3 length is 15 residues. CDR3 DNA: TGTGCCAGCAGTTTTGTCAGGGGGGCGAACACTGAAGCTTTCTTT. Protein: CASSFVRGANTEAFF.

On this clone: This sample includes further DNA sequences coding for the same CDR3. V and J are TRBV9 and TRBJ2-3, with unresolved D. Deletions cut 0 bases from V and 1 base from J, with 9 bases between. Germline-derived CDR1 and CDR2 are SGDLS and YYNGEE. There are 15 residues in the CDR3. CDR3 sequence (DNA): TGTGCCAGCAGCGTAGTGGAAGGTCGCACAGATACGCAGTATTTT. Its translation is CASSVVEGRTDTQYF.